Shown below are 3 T cell receptor beta chains from a single sample sequenced in a study of neoadjuvant nivolumab and ipilimumab in lung cancer. TCRdb's table, derived via immunoSEQ multiplex PCR, lists solely in-frame clones and lacks some. This sample has 25,000 to 30,000 clones, with approximately 80% found just once. The sample consisted of tumor tissue, taken after neoadjuvant nivolumab, alone or with ipilimumab, at or shortly before surgery. The receptors were gathered from an adult with non-small cell lung cancer.

This chain links TRBV9 with TRBJ2-7; unclear D gene. This CDR3 is built from 15 residues. Germline V CDR1 and CDR2: SGDLS, YYNGEE. Trimming removed 0 bases from V and 0 bases from J, with 10 bases in between. CDR3 region: CASSVGHGNSYEQYF. The CDR3 region has the DNA TGTGCCAGCAGCGTAGGTCACGGAAACTCCTACGAGCAGTACTTC. The full variable domain, with the rest looked up from reference TRBV9 and TRBJ2-7, is DSGVTQTPKHLITATGQRVTLRCSPRSGDLSVYWYQQSLDQGLQFLIQYYNGEERAKGNILERFSAQQFPDLHSELNLSSLELGDSALYFCASSVGHGNSYEQYFGPGTRLTVT.

The chain is built from TRBV30 and TRBJ2-2; D is uncertain. The CDR3 consists of 13 residues. The germline gives CDR1 GTSNPN, CDR2 SVGIG (reference sequence). The V gene lost 0 bases and the J gene lost 6 bases, with 8 bases spanning the gap. The CDR3, as DNA: TGTGCCTGGAGTGTAGTATGGGCCGGGGAGCTGTTTTTT. Protein: CAWSVVWAGELFF.

V usage is TRBV5-1 and J usage is TRBJ1-1, with 7 bases that match TRBD1. The CDR3 is 15 amino acids. Germline assignment: CDR1 SGHRS and CDR2 YFSETQ. V lost 4 bases and J lost 3; bases outside the gene matches: 9. The DNA of the CDR3 is TGCGCCAGCAGCCCTACTGACAGGGTGTACACTGAAGCTTTCTTT. Its protein is CASSPTDRVYTEAFF.